The 26 T cell receptor beta chains below were found in one sample sequenced in a study of T cells after somatic rescue of genetic block. Repertoires were generated with immunoSEQ multiplex PCR, while TCRdb's copy carries only in-frame clones and drops some. Of tens of thousands of clones detected, roughly 88% appear once; the ten largest clones hold roughly 2.9%. The sample was peripheral blood mononuclear cells (PBMCs). The receptors stem from a man younger than 45.

The rearrangement uses TRBV11-2 and TRBJ2-3; 8 positions agree with TRBD2. The CDR3 has 15 residues. V gave up 1 base and J gave up 4 bases; unmatched junction bases: 4. Germline V gene data show CDR1 as SGHAT and CDR2 as FQNNGV. The CDR3 nucleotides are TGTGCCAGCAGCTTAGGTAGCGGGAATGCAGATACGCAGTATTTT. Translated: CASSLGSGNADTQYF. Together with reference TRBV11-2 and TRBJ2-3, the CDR3 gives the full variable domain: EAGVAQSPRYKIIEKRQSVAFWCNPISGHATLYWYQQILGQGPKLLIQFQNNGVVDDSQLPKDRFSAERLKGVDSTLKIQPAKLEDSAVYLCASSLGSGNADTQYFGPGTRLTVL.

The rearrangement uses TRBV18 and TRBJ2-2, with 7 bases identical to TRBD1. The germline V gene encodes CDR1 KGHSH and CDR2 LQKENI. The V gene end was trimmed by 0 bases and the J gene end by 8 bases; junction bases not matched to a gene: 9. This CDR3 contains 16 residues. Here the CDR3 DNA reads TGTGCCAGCTCACCACCGGCAGGGGGATTCGCTGGGGAGCTGTTTTTT. Amino acids: CASSPPAGGFAGELFF. The variable domain in full, with the rest retrieved from reference TRBV18 and TRBJ2-2, is NAGVMQNPRHLVRRRGQEARLRCSPMKGHSHVYWYRQLPEEGLKFMVYLQKENIIDESGMPKERFSAEFPKEGPSILRIQQVVRGDSAAYFCASSPPAGGFAGELFFGEGSRLTVL.

This chain connects TRBV28 to TRBJ2-2; TRBD1 matches 8 bases. The CDR3 totals 15 residues. V shed 3 bases and J 6 bases; nucleotides not matched to a gene: 6. Germline CDR1 reads MDHEN; CDR2 reads SYDVKM. DNA for the CDR3: TGTGCCAGCAGTTTGCAGGACAGGGTTTCCGGGGAGCTGTTTTTT. Protein product: CASSLQDRVSGELFF.

The chain joins TRBV5-1 to TRBJ2-2; 9 bases match TRBD2. The CDR3 runs 16 residues. The germline V gene encodes CDR1 SGHRS and CDR2 YFSETQ. With 4 bases clipped from V and 4 bases from J, the junction kept 8 bases outside the gene matches. CDR3 region: CASSLSSGRRTGELFF. The CDR3 coding sequence is TGCGCCAGCAGCCTATCGAGCGGGAGGCGCACCGGGGAGCTGTTTTTT. The full variable domain, rest sourced from reference TRBV5-1 and TRBJ2-2, is KAGVTQTPRYLIKTRGQQVTLSCSPISGHRSVSWYQQTPGQGLQFLFEYFSETQRNKGNFPGRFSGRQFSNSRSEMNVSTLELGDSALYLCASSLSSGRRTGELFFGEGSRLTVL.

The chain uses TRBV7-9 and TRBJ2-7; weak D call: TRBD2 (7 bases). The CDR3 runs 16 residues. Trimming took off 5 bases at V and 2 bases at J, with 19 bases between the two ends. Germline V gene sequence: CDR1 SEHNR, CDR2 FQNEAQ (reference sequence). CDR3: CASSPIMGGTTYEQYF. CDR3 nucleotides: TGTGCCAGCAGCCCTATTATGGGGGGGACAACCTACGAGCAGTACTTC.

V gene TRBV19 combines with J gene TRBJ2-6; no clear D. V was pared by 6 bases and J by 0 bases, with 6 bases between. Germline CDR1 is LNHDA and CDR2 is SQIVND (reference sequence). This CDR3 comprises 14 residues. In nucleotides, the CDR3 is TGTGCCAGTAGCCACAACTCTGGGGCCAACGTCCTGACTTTC. Translation gives CASSHNSGANVLTF.

This clone was counted once. The chain uses TRBV6-1 and TRBJ1-4; the D is unclear. Trimming removed 2 bases at V and 8 bases at J, with 15 bases between. The CDR3 has 15 residues. CDR1 is MNHNS, CDR2 SASEGT, per germline. CDR3 residues: CASSERWEGPEKLFF. CDR3 in DNA: TGTGCCAGCAGTGAAAGGTGGGAGGGTCCCGAAAAACTGTTTTTT.

The chain employs TRBV18 and TRBJ1-2, with 10 bases fitting TRBD1. The CDR3 runs to 14 residues. The germline V gene encodes CDR1 KGHSH and CDR2 LQKENI. The ends lost 8 bases at V and 4 bases at J; junction bases unmatched: 7. CDR3 nucleotide sequence: TGTGCCAGCGAACCGGGACAGGGGTTCTATGGCTACACCTTC. As protein: CASEPGQGFYGYTF. The whole variable domain, filled in from reference TRBV18 and TRBJ1-2, reads NAGVMQNPRHLVRRRGQEARLRCSPMKGHSHVYWYRQLPEEGLKFMVYLQKENIIDESGMPKERFSAEFPKEGPSILRIQQVVRGDSAAYFCASEPGQGFYGYTFGSGTRLTVV.

The rearrangement joins TRBV4-3 to TRBJ2-7; 7 bases fit TRBD2. Germline trimming cut 2 bases from V and 1 base from J; bases unmatched to any gene: 5. The CDR3 consists of 15 residues. The germline CDR1 and CDR2 sequences are LGHNA and YSLEER. The CDR3 here is CASSQSGTASYEQYF. CDR3 DNA sequence: TGCGCCAGCAGCCAAAGCGGGACTGCGTCCTACGAGCAGTACTTC.

The chain employs TRBV6-5 and TRBJ2-1; possible D gene TRBD1, 5 bases. CDR1 and CDR2 (germline): MNHEY, SVGAGI. The CDR3 contains 15 residues. V lost 6 bases to trimming and J lost 7 bases, with 19 bases between them. CDR3: CASSPIPYRSNEQFF. CDR3 nucleotides: TGTGCCAGCAGCCCCATCCCTTACAGGTCAAATGAGCAGTTCTTC.

CDR3 DNA sequence: TGCGCCAGCAGCTCGGGAGAGACCTCTAGCACAGATACGCAGTATTTT. Amino acid sequence: CASSSGETSSTDTQYF. This chain joins TRBV5-1 and TRBJ2-3, with D perhaps matching TRBD2 (6 bases). This CDR3 comprises 16 residues. CDR1 and CDR2 from the germline V gene are SGHRS and YFSETQ. The germline V and J ends were trimmed by 3 bases and 0 bases, with 14 bases remaining between them.

The V call is TRBV2, the J call TRBJ1-5, with 11 bases lining up with TRBD1. Looked up from germline, CDR1 is SNHLY and CDR2 is FYNNEI. The V segment lost 6 bases and the J segment 7 bases; nucleotides outside the gene matches: 8. This CDR3 comprises 15 residues. CDR3 loop: CASSARDRGEQPQHF. CDR3 nucleotide sequence: TGTGCCAGCAGCGCCCGGGACAGGGGGGAACAGCCCCAGCATTTT.

This clone has a handful of counts. The chain has TRBV7-2 and TRBJ2-7; D remains ambiguous. The CDR3 totals 15 residues. Trimming took 2 bases from V and 3 from J, leaving 14 bases between them. The germline gives CDR1 SGHTA, CDR2 FQGNSA. The CDR3 coding sequence is TGTGCCAGCAGCTTATTGCCGGGTCCCATCTACGAGCAGTACTTC. It specifies CASSLLPGPIYEQYF.

This chain uses TRBV6-6 with TRBJ1-5; possible D gene TRBD1, 6 bases. Germline V gives CDR1 MNHNY, CDR2 SVGAGI (reference sequence). The V gene lost 7 bases and the J gene lost 4 bases, with 17 bases spanning the gap. The CDR3 has 15 residues. CDR3 sequence (DNA): TGTGCCAGCACAAGGGGGGCACCACCTAATCAGCCCCAGCATTTT. As protein: CASTRGAPPNQPQHF.

V gene TRBV19 combines with J gene TRBJ2-5; the D is unclear. The CDR3 has 13 residues. Germline V gene sequence: CDR1 LNHDA, CDR2 SQIVND (reference sequence). Between the trimmed V and J ends, which lost 1 base and 1 base, there was a span of 4 bases. CDR3 protein: CASSIVGQETQYF. The CDR3 nucleotides are TGTGCCAGTAGTATAGTTGGCCAAGAGACCCAGTACTTC.

The chain recombines TRBV5-1 with TRBJ1-1; D ambiguous. CDR1 and CDR2 (germline): SGHRS, YFSETQ. Trimming took 0 bases from V and 3 from J, leaving 6 bases between them. The CDR3 has 13 amino acids. CDR3 sequence: CASSLVGDTEAFF. The CDR3 nucleotides are TGCGCCAGCAGCTTGGTCGGGGACACTGAAGCTTTCTTT.

The V call is TRBV21-1, the J call TRBJ1-5. TRBV21-1 is listed as a pseudogene. CDR3 length: 13 amino acids. Written as DNA, the CDR3 is TGTGCCAGCAGCTATATGGGCAATCAGCCCCAGCATTTT. This codes for CASSYMGNQPQHF.

The genes are TRBV7-9 and TRBJ2-2, with 9 bases fitting TRBD1. After removal of 8 bases from V and 3 bases from J, the junction contained 7 bases not matched to a gene. This CDR3 is built from 15 residues. Germline V gives CDR1 SEHNR, CDR2 FQNEAQ (reference sequence). CDR3 in amino acids: CASEPGTGYTGELFF. The CDR3 nucleotides read TGTGCCAGCGAGCCCGGGACAGGGTACACCGGGGAGCTGTTTTTT.

This chain links TRBV7-8 with TRBJ1-2, with 7 nucleotides matching TRBD1. CDR3 length: 14 residues. V was clipped by 5 bases and J by 4 bases; unmatched bases: 7. CDR1 SGHVS and CDR2 FQNEAQ come from the germline V gene. The CDR3 DNA reads as TGTGCCAGCAGCCTCGACAGGGCGGGCTATGGCTACACCTTC. This sequence encodes CASSLDRAGYGYTF. The variable domain in full, completed from reference TRBV7-8 and TRBJ1-2, reads GAGVSQSPRYKVAKRGQDVALRCDPISGHVSLFWYQQALGQGPEFLTYFQNEAQLDKSGLPSDRFFAERPEGSVSTLKIQRTQQEDSAVYLCASSLDRAGYGYTFGSGTRLTVV.

This clone was detected a few times. This sequence joins TRBV19 and TRBJ2-5; maybe TRBD1 (5 bases). CDR1 and CDR2 (germline): LNHDA, SQIVND (reference sequence). This CDR3 has 14 residues. Trimming removed 6 bases at V and 7 bases at J, with 18 bases between. This CDR3 reads CASSNRSSFVTQYF. The CDR3 DNA is TGTGCCAGTAGCAACAGGTCCAGTTTTGTGACCCAGTACTTC.

The chain has TRBV11-2 and TRBJ1-2; 8 bases are a match to TRBD1. CDR1 is SGHAT and CDR2 is FQNNGV in the germline V gene. V was pared by 6 bases and J by 8 bases, with 8 bases of the junction left unmatched. The CDR3 sequence is 13 residues long. In DNA, the CDR3 is TGTGCCAGCAGGTACCCGGCAGGGGGCGGCTACACCTTC. The encoded protein is CASRYPAGGGYTF.

The V and J genes are TRBV7-2 and TRBJ2-7; 9 bases match TRBD1. Germline CDR1 and CDR2: SGHTA and FQGNSA. This CDR3 comprises 14 residues. V dropped 3 bases and J dropped 3; count of bases not matched to a gene: 3. CDR3 coding DNA: TGTGCCAGCAGCTTTCTGGGACAGGGCTACGAGCAGTACTTC. Translated: CASSFLGQGYEQYF.

The V and J genes are TRBV7-2 and TRBJ2-2; D is unresolved. The germline V gene has CDR1 SGHTA and CDR2 FQGNSA. V was cut by 1 base and J by 1 base, with 10 bases left in between. CDR3 length equals 16 residues. This CDR3 is CASSLGGVGNTGELFF. DNA for the CDR3: TGTGCCAGCAGCTTAGGTGGCGTGGGGAACACCGGGGAGCTGTTTTTT.

CDR3 amino acids: CASSDAYEQYF. CDR3 DNA: TGTGCCAGCTCAGATGCCTACGAGCAGTACTTC. The V call is TRBV18, the J call TRBJ2-7; D gene ambiguous. The CDR3 is 11 amino acids. Germline V CDR1 and CDR2: KGHSH, LQKENI. V lost 5 bases and J lost 2, with 4 bases in between.

The rearrangement links TRBV2 to TRBJ2-7; 7 nucleotides agree with TRBD1. J was trimmed by 2 bases and V by 6 bases; bases with no gene match: 4. CDR1 is SNHLY and CDR2 is FYNNEI in the germline V gene. The length of the CDR3 is 13 residues. The CDR3 loop reads CASRADRTYEQYF. The CDR3 coding sequence is TGTGCCAGCAGGGCGGACAGGACCTACGAGCAGTACTTC. The variable domain in full, with the rest retrieved from reference TRBV2 and TRBJ2-7, is EPEVTQTPSHQVTQMGQEVILRCVPISNHLYFYWYRQILGQKVEFLVSFYNNEISEKSEIFDDQFSVERPDGSNFTLKIRSTKLEDSAMYFCASRADRTYEQYFGPGTRLTVT.

This clone has a single count. The chain employs TRBV6-1 and TRBJ2-7; D is perhaps TRBD1 (6 bases). The CDR3 extends over 13 amino acids. V was pared by 2 bases and J by 5 bases, with 10 bases between. Germline V gene sequence: CDR1 MNHNS, CDR2 SASEGT. CDR3 in amino acids: CASSERDIDEQYF. The CDR3 DNA follows: TGTGCCAGCAGTGAAAGGGACATCGACGAGCAGTACTTC.